This T cell receptor (beta chain) was profiled in a study of T cell responses to AZD1222 COVID-19 vaccine. Study overall: Pooled in the analysis were second doses at about 4 or about 12 weeks. Overall study results and limits: Spike was spanned by vaccine-associated CD4 TCRs, with dominance at 160-218 and 743-854. Two AZD1222 administrations were followed by greater Spike-specific TCR breadth and depth.

The sample holds a few counts of this clone. Its antigen is currently unknown. Here immunoSEQ multiplex PCR was the method, and the copy in TCRdb shows in-frame clones only, minus some. The data hold about 150,000 clones, with about 87% observed a single time. The origin of this receptor is an adult in good health. Sample: peripheral blood, taken on day 0 of AZD1222 vaccination.

The CDR3 DNA is TGTGCCAGCAGCCAAGGGGCAACCTACCAACAGGGCCAAAAACTGTTTTTT. As protein: CASSQGATYQQGQKLFF. The rearrangement joins TRBV3-1 (or the pseudogene TRBV3-2) to TRBJ1-4; weak D call: TRBD1 (6 bases). The V end was cut by 1 base, the J end by 9 bases, with 21 bases between. CDR1 is LGHDT, CDR2 YNNKEL, per germline (reference sequence). CDR3 length: 17 residues.